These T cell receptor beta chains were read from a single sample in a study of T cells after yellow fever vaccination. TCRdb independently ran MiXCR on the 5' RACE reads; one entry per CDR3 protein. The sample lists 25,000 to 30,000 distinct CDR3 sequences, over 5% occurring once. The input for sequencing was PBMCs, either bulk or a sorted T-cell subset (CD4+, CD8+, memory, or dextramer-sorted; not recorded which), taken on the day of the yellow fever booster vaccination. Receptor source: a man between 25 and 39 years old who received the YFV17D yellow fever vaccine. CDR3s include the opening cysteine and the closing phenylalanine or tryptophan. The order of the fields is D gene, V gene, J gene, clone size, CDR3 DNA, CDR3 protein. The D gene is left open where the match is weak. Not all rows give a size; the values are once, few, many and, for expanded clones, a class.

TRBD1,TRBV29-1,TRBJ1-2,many,TGCAGCGCCCAGGGGGAAACGGGACAGCTGACTTATGGCTACACCTTC,CSAQGETGQLTYGYTF
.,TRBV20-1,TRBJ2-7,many,TGCAGTGCTAGAGCCGGGACGGATGTCTACGAGCAGTACTTC,CSARAGTDVYEQYF
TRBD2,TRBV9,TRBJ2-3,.,TGTGCCAGCAACCTTGCGGGAGGTGGCACAGATACGCAGTATTTT,CASNLAGGGTDTQYF
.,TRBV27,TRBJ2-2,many,TGTGCCAGCAGTTGGGGGGCAACCACCGGGGAGCTGTTTTTT,CASSWGATTGELFF
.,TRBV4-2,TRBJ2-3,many,TGTGCCAGCAGCCCGGACAGCCGCACAGATACGCAGTATTTT,CASSPDSRTDTQYF
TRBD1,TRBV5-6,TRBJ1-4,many,TGTGCCAGCAGCTCCGGACAGGGTGCAACTAATGAAAAACTGTTTTTT,CASSSGQGATNEKLFF
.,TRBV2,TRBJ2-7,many,TGTGCCAGCAGTGTAGGGGCTGGGGAGTACTTC,CASSVGAGEYF
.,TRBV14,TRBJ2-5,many,TGTGCCAGCAGCTACGCAAGGGCCGAGACCCAGTACTTC,CASSYARAETQYF
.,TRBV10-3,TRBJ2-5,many,TGTGCCATCAGTGAGTCCCCTGGGGAGACCCAGTACTTC,CAISESPGETQYF
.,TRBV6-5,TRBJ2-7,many,TGTGCCAGCAGTACCCAGGGTGGAGAGCAGTACTTC,CASSTQGGEQYF
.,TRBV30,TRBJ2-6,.,TGTGCCTTTACGGTGGGGCCCGGGGCCAACGTCCTGACTTTC,CAFTVGPGANVLTF
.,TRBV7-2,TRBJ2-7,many,TGTGCCAGCAGTGGCCTAGCCCACGAGCAGTACTTC,CASSGLAHEQYF
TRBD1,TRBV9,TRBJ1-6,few,TGTGCCAGCAGCTCCCGCCCCTCAGGGGGCGATCCCCTCCACTTT,CASSSRPSGGDPLHF
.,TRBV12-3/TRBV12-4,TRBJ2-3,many,TGTGCCAGCAGTATAATGCGGAGCACAGATACGCAGTATTTT,CASSIMRSTDTQYF
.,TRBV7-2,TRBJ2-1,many,TGTGCCAGCAGCTCCCTAGCGAACTCCTACAATGAGCAGTTCTTC,CASSSLANSYNEQFF
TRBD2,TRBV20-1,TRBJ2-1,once,TGCTGTGCACCCGGGACTAGTGGGTACAATGAGCAGTTCTTC,CCAPGTSGYNEQFF
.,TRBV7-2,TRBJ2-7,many,TGTGCCAGTAAAGACGACCCGGCTATCCTCGGCGAGCAGTACTTC,CASKDDPAILGEQYF
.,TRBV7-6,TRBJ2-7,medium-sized,TGTGCCAGCAGCTTGAGTGGGGCCTACGAGCAGTACTTC,CASSLSGAYEQYF